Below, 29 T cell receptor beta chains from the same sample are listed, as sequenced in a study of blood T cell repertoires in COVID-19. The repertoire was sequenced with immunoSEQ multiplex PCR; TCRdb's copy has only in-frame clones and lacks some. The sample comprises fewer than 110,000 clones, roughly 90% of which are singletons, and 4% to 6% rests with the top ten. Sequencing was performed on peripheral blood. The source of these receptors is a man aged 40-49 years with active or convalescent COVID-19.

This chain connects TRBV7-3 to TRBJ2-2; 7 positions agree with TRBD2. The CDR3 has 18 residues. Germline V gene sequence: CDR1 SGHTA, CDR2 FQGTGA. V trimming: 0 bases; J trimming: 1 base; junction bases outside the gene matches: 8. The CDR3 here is CASSLTILAAMNTGELFF. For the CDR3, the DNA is TGTGCCAGCAGCTTAACGATCCTAGCGGCCATGAACACCGGGGAGCTGTTTTTT.

CDR3 amino acids: CASTGNPRGGQPQHF. The CDR3 nucleotides read TGTGCCAGTACTGGGAATCCAAGGGGTGGTCAGCCCCAGCATTTT. V and J are TRBV19 and TRBJ1-5; possible D gene TRBD1, 5 bases. Germline CDR1 LNHDA, CDR2 SQIVND (reference sequence). This CDR3 region has 15 residues. Deletions cut 7 bases from V and 6 bases from J, with 19 bases between.

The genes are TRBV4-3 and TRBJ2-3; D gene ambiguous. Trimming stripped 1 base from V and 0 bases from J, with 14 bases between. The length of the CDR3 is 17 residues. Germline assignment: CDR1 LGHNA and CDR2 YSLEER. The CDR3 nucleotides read TGCGCCAGCAGCCAAGCTACGGCGGTAGCAAGCACAGATACGCAGTATTTT. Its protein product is CASSQATAVASTDTQYF.

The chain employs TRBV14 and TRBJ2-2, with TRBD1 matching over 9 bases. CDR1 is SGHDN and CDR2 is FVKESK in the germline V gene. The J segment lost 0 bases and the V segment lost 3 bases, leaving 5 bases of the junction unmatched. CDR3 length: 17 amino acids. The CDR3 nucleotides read TGTGCCAGCAGCCAGACAGGGGGGTATCCGAACACCGGGGAGCTGTTTTTT. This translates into CASSQTGGYPNTGELFF.

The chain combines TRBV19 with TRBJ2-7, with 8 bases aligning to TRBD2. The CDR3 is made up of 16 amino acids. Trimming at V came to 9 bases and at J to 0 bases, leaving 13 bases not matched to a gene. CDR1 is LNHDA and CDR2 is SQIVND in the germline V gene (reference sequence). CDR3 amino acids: CASRSGSGESSYEQYF. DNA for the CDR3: TGTGCCAGCAGATCAGGTAGCGGGGAAAGCTCCTACGAGCAGTACTTC.

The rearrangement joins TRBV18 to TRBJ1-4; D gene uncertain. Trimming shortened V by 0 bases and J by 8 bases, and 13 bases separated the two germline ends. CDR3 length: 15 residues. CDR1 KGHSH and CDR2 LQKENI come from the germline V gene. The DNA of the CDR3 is TGTGCCAGCTCACCACCCGGAGGGCAAAGGGAAAAACTGTTTTTT. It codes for CASSPPGGQREKLFF.

In DNA form, the CDR3 reads TGTGCCAGCAGTCTCACTAGCGGGAGTTTCCATGAGCAGTTCTTC. This translates into CASSLTSGSFHEQFF. This rearrangement joins TRBV27 to TRBJ2-1; 11 nucleotides agree with TRBD2. The CDR3 loop spans 15 amino acids. V dropped 5 bases and J dropped 8; count of bases not matched to a gene: 8. CDR1 MNHEY and CDR2 SMNVEV come from the germline V gene (reference sequence).

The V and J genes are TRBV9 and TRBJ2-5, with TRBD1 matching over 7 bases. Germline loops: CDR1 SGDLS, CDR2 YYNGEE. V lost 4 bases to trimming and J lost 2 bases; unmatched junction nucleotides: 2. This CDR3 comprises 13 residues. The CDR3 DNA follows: TGTGCCAGCAGCACCAGGGGGCAAGAGACCCAGTACTTC. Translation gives CASSTRGQETQYF.

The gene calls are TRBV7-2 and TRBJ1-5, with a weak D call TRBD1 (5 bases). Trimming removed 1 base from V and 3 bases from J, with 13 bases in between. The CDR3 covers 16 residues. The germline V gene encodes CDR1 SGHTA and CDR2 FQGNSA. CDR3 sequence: CASSLEAGLVNQPQHF. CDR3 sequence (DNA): TGTGCCAGCAGCTTAGAAGCAGGGCTGGTCAATCAGCCCCAGCATTTT.

CDR3 nucleotide sequence: TGTGCCAGCAGCCCCGGGACAGGCACTGAAAAACTGTTTTTT. Translation: CASSPGTGTEKLFF. This rearrangement joins TRBV7-9 to TRBJ1-4; 8 bases map to TRBD1. Germline trimming cut 5 bases from V and 7 bases from J; bases unmatched to any gene: 6. The CDR3 consists of 14 residues. In germline, CDR1 is SEHNR, CDR2 FQNEAQ (reference sequence).

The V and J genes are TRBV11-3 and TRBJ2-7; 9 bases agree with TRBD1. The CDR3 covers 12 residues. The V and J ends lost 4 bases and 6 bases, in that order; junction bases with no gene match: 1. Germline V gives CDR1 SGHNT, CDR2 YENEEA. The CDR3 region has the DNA TGTGCCAGCAGCTCGACAGGGGGCGAGCAGTACTTC. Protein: CASSSTGGEQYF.

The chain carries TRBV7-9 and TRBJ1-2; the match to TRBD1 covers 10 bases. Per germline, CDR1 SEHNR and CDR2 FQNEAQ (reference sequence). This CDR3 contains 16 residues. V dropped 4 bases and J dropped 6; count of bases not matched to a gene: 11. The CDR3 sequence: CASSSLGRTGGNGYTF. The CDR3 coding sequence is TGTGCCAGCAGCTCTTTAGGGAGGACAGGGGGAAATGGCTACACCTTC.

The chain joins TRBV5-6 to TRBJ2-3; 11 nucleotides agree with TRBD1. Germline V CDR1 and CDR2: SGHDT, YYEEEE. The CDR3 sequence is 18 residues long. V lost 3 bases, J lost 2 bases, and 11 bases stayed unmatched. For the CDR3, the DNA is TGTGCCAGCAGCTCCCCGGGACAGGGGGACGCCTACACAGATACGCAGTATTTT. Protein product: CASSSPGQGDAYTDTQYF. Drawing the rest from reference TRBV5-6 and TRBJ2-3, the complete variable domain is DAGVTQSPTHLIKTRGQQVTLRCSPKSGHDTVSWYQQALGQGPQFIFQYYEEEERQRGNFPDRFSGHQFPNYSSELNVNALLLGDSALYLCASSSPGQGDAYTDTQYFGPGTRLTVL.

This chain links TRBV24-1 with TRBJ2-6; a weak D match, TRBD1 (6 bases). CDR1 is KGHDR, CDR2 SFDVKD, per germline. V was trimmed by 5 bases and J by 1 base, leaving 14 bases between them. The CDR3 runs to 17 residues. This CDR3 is CATSGSLTGSGANVLTF. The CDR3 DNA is TGTGCCACCAGTGGCTCCCTCACAGGGTCTGGGGCCAACGTCCTGACTTTC.

CDR3 in amino acids: CASRRQGDYGYTF. The CDR3 DNA follows: TGTGCCAGCAGGCGACAGGGGGACTATGGCTACACCTTC. V is TRBV5-5 and J is TRBJ1-2; 9 bases are shared with TRBD1. Germline-derived CDR1 and CDR2 are SGHKS and YYEKEE (reference sequence). This CDR3 comprises 13 residues. With 5 bases clipped from V and 3 bases from J, the junction kept 2 bases outside the gene matches.

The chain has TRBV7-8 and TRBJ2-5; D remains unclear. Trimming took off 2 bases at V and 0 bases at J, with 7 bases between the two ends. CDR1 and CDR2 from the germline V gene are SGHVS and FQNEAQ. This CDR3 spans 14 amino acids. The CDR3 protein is CASSLRVYQETQYF. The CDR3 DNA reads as TGTGCCAGCAGCTTACGTGTGTACCAAGAGACCCAGTACTTC.

The CDR3 nucleotides are TGTGCCAGCAGCCGACAGGGGGATCAGCCCCAGCATTTT. Translating it yields CASSRQGDQPQHF. The chain carries TRBV6-5 and TRBJ1-5; 9 positions match TRBD1. J lost 5 bases, V lost 6 bases, and 2 bases had no gene match. Germline V gene sequence: CDR1 MNHEY, CDR2 SVGAGI. The CDR3 runs to 13 residues.

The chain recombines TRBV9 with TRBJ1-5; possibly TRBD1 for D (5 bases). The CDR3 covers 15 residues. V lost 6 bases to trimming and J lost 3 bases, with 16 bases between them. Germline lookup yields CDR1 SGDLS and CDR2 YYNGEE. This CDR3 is CASTESGGPNQPQHF. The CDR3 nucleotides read TGTGCCAGCACCGAGTCCGGGGGACCCAATCAGCCCCAGCATTTT.

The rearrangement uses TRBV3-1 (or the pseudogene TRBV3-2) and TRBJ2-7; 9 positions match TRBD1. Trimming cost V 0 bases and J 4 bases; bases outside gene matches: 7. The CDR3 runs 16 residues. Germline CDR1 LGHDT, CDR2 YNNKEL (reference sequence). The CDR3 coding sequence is TGTGCCAGCAGCCAAGACTGGACAGGGGTCGGGTACGAGCAGTACTTC. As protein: CASSQDWTGVGYEQYF.

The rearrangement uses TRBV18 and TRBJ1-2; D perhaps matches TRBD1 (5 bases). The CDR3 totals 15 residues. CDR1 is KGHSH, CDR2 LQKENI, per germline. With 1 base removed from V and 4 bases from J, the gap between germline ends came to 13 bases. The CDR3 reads CASSPQSREAYGYTF. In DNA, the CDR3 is TGTGCCAGCTCACCACAGTCCAGGGAGGCCTATGGCTACACCTTC.

CDR3 residues: CAWSTDWQETQYF. The CDR3 DNA reads TGTGCCTGGAGTACCGACTGGCAAGAGACCCAGTACTTC. The chain carries TRBV30 and TRBJ2-5; D not resolved. Germline lookup yields CDR1 GTSNPN and CDR2 SVGIG (reference sequence). The CDR3 has 13 residues. Trimming took 2 bases from V and 2 from J, leaving 9 bases between them.

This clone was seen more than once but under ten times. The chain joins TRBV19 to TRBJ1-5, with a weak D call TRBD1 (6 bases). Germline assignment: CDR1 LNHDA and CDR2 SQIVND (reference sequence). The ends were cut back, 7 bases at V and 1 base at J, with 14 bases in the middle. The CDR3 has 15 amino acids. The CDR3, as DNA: TGTGCCAGTAAGGTAACAGGGACGAGCAATCAGCCCCAGCATTTT. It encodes CASKVTGTSNQPQHF. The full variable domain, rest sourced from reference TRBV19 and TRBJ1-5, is DGGITQSPKYLFRKEGQNVTLSCEQNLNHDAMYWYRQDPGQGLRLIYYSQIVNDFQKGDIAEGYSVSREKKESFPLTVTSAQKNPTAFYLCASKVTGTSNQPQHFGDGTRLSIL.

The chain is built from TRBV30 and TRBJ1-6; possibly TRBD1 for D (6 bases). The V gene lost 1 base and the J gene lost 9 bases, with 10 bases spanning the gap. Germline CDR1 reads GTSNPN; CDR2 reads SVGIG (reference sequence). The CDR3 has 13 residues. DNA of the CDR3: TGTGCCTGGAGTGGGTACAGGGCTTCACCCCTCCACTTT. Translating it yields CAWSGYRASPLHF.

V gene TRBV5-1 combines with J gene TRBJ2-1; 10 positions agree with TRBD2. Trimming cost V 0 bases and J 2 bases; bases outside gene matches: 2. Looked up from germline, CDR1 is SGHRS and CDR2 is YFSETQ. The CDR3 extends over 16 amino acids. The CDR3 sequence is CASSLAGTSAYNEQFF. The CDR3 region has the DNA TGCGCCAGCAGCTTGGCCGGGACTAGCGCCTACAATGAGCAGTTCTTC.

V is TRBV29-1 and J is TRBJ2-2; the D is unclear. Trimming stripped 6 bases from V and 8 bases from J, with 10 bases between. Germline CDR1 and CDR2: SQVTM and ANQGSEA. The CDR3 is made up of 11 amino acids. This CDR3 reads CSVSSQGELFF. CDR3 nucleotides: TGCAGCGTCTCCTCACAGGGGGAGCTGTTTTTT.

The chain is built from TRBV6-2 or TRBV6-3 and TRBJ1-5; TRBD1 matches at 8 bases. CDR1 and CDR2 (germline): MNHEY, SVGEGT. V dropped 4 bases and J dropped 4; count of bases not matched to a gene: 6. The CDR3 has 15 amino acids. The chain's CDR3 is CASSSRTGPNQPQHF. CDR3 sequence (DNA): TGTGCCAGCAGTTCTCGGACAGGGCCGAATCAGCCCCAGCATTTT.

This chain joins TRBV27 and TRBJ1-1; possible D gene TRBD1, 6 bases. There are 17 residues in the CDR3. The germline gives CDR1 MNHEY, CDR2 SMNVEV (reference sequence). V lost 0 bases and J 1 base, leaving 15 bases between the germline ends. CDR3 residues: CASSLSSSSRGNTEAFF. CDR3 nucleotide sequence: TGTGCCAGCAGTTTATCCTCTTCGTCCAGGGGGAACACTGAAGCTTTCTTT.

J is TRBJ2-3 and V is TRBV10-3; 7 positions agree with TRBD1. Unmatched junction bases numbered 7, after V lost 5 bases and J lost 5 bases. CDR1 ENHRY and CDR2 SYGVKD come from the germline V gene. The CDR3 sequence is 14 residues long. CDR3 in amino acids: CAISSPQGLDTQYF. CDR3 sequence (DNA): TGTGCCATCAGTAGCCCACAGGGGTTAGATACGCAGTATTTT.

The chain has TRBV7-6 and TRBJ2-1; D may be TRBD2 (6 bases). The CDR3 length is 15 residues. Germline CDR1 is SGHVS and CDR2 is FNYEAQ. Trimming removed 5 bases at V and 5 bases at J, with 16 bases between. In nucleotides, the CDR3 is TGTGCCAGCAGCGCCGGGACTCGAACACACAATGAGCAGTTCTTC. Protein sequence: CASSAGTRTHNEQFF.